The sequence of this T cell receptor (beta chain) was determined in a study of blood T cell repertoires in COVID-19. Study in general: The samples span acute and convalescent COVID-19 from the United States, Italy and Spain.

Seattle's enrolled individuals joined amid active infection and were then monitored longitudinally. In the source study's methods: Amplification with reference gene primers provided the estimates of nucleated cell counts. Measured with immunoSEQ multiplex PCR; TCRdb has only the in-frame clones, and not every one. The DNA gave D and trimming, while V, J and clone size come from that table. Of about 530,000 clones detected, around nine tenths appear once; the ten largest clones hold roughly 7.4%. CDR1 and CDR2 (germline): SGHTA, FQGTGA. The CDR3 has 15 amino acids. V trimming: 5 bases; J trimming: 7 bases; junction bases outside the gene matches: 7.

The V gene is TRBV7-3, the J gene TRBJ2-1, with 11 nucleotides matching TRBD2. Source material: peripheral blood. The sequence came from a woman in her 50s with COVID-19, enrolled during active disease. In DNA, the CDR3 is TGTGCCAGCAGCGCCCGACTAGCGGGGCGGAATGAGCAGTTCTTC. Protein: CASSARLAGRNEQFF.